These 27 T cell receptor beta chains were sequenced from one sample in a study of blood T cell repertoires in COVID-19. The method was immunoSEQ multiplex PCR; TCRdb's version includes in-frame clones alone and lacks a portion of them. The sample records approximately 98,000 clones, about four fifths being singletons. The sequenced sample was peripheral blood. The receptors shown here come from a man at least 80 years old with acute or convalescent COVID-19.

The rearrangement uses TRBV30 and TRBJ1-3, with unresolved D. From germline, CDR1 is GTSNPN and CDR2 SVGIG (reference sequence). The CDR3 is 14 amino acids. V was trimmed by 3 bases and J by 2 bases, leaving 11 bases between them. CDR3 coding DNA: TGTGCCTGGAGCCGAGGATCGACTGGAAACACCATATATTTT. Protein product: CAWSRGSTGNTIYF. The full variable domain, with the rest looked up from reference TRBV30 and TRBJ1-3, is SQTIHQWPATLVQPVGSPLSLECTVEGTSNPNLYWYRQAAGRGLQLLFYSVGIGQISSEVPQNLSASRPQDRQFILSSKKLLLSDSGFYLCAWSRGSTGNTIYFGEGSWLTVV.

The genes are TRBV5-6 and TRBJ2-3; 7 bases fit TRBD1. This CDR3 has 13 residues. CDR1 is SGHDT and CDR2 is YYEEEE in the germline V gene. The ends lost 3 bases at V and 4 bases at J; junction bases unmatched: 2. The CDR3 region is CASSYGTADTQYF. CDR3 nucleotide sequence: TGTGCCAGCAGCTATGGGACAGCAGATACGCAGTATTTT.

A few counts support this clone. The genes are TRBV4-3 and TRBJ2-2; D may be TRBD1 (6 bases). Between the trimmed V and J ends, which lost 3 bases and 5 bases, there was a span of 13 bases. In germline, CDR1 is LGHNA, CDR2 YSLEER. The CDR3 is 15 residues long. The CDR3 sequence is CASSQGAQRTGELFF. The CDR3 DNA reads as TGCGCCAGCAGCCAGGGGGCCCAGAGGACCGGGGAGCTGTTTTTT.

There are a few counts of this clone. This sequence joins TRBV27 and TRBJ2-5; 13 bases match TRBD2. Germline V lookup: CDR1 MNHEY, CDR2 SMNVEV (reference sequence). The CDR3 consists of 16 residues. J was trimmed by 5 bases and V by 5 bases; bases with no gene match: 8. CDR3 bases: TGTGCCAGCAGTCCATGGACTAGCGGGAGAGGGGAGACCCAGTACTTC. Translated, it gives CASSPWTSGRGETQYF.

The chain has TRBV7-2 and TRBJ1-2; 7 bases are shared with TRBD1. V lost 5 bases to trimming and J lost 4 bases; unmatched junction nucleotides: 10. CDR1 and CDR2 (germline): SGHTA, FQGNSA. The CDR3 is made up of 15 amino acids. CDR3 in DNA: TGTGCCAGCAGCGCCCCGGCGGGACAGCTCTATGGCTACACCTTC. Amino acids: CASSAPAGQLYGYTF.

The chain carries TRBV28 and TRBJ1-5; 7 positions agree with TRBD1. The CDR3 extends over 14 amino acids. After removal of 6 bases from V and 1 base from J, the junction contained 3 bases not matched to a gene. CDR1 is MDHEN and CDR2 is SYDVKM in the germline V gene. The CDR3 nucleotides read TGTGCCAGCAGCCGGGACAGCAGCAATCAGCCCCAGCATTTT. Protein product: CASSRDSSNQPQHF.

This chain uses TRBV29-1 with TRBJ1-1; D ambiguous. Trimming cost V 4 bases and J 1 base, with 10 bases left between them. This CDR3 is built from 13 residues. CDR1 and CDR2 (germline): SQVTM, ANQGSEA. CDR3 protein: CSVAYNANTEAFF. CDR3 DNA: TGCAGCGTTGCTTACAACGCGAACACTGAAGCTTTCTTT.

The chain joins TRBV30 to TRBJ1-4; a weak D match, TRBD1 (6 bases). Trimming stripped 5 bases from V and 11 bases from J, with 24 bases between. The CDR3 length is 15 residues. Germline V gives CDR1 GTSNPN, CDR2 SVGIG (reference sequence). CDR3 sequence reads: CAWGTTGGWVGKLFF. CDR3 bases: TGTGCCTGGGGTACTACTGGGGGCTGGGTTGGGAAACTGTTTTTT. The complete variable domain, with remaining parts taken from reference TRBV30 and TRBJ1-4, reads SQTIHQWPATLVQPVGSPLSLECTVEGTSNPNLYWYRQAAGRGLQLLFYSVGIGQISSEVPQNLSASRPQDRQFILSSKKLLLSDSGFYLCAWGTTGGWVGKLFFGSGTQLSVL.

The chain recombines TRBV30 with TRBJ1-1, with TRBD1 matching over 8 bases. Germline-derived CDR1 and CDR2 are GTSNPN and SVGIG (reference sequence). After removal of 4 bases from V and 1 base from J, the junction contained 8 bases not matched to a gene. The length of the CDR3 is 15 residues. In DNA form, the CDR3 reads TGTGCCTGGACCGTGGGGGACAGGAGGAACACTGAAGCTTTCTTT. It encodes CAWTVGDRRNTEAFF.

The chain links TRBV28 to TRBJ1-2; D may be TRBD1 (5 bases). The germline V and J ends were trimmed by 7 bases and 8 bases, with 29 bases remaining between them. Germline CDR1 and CDR2: MDHEN and SYDVKM. The CDR3 sequence is 17 residues long. CDR3 coding DNA: TGTGCCAGCATTAACAGTTTCGACGGTTCTATCAGGGCAGGCTACACCTTC. Translated, it gives CASINSFDGSIRAGYTF.

This clone was recorded only once. The chain employs TRBV6-2 or TRBV6-3 and TRBJ2-5; 14 nucleotides match TRBD2. V lost 4 bases, J lost 5 bases, and 9 bases stayed unmatched. CDR1 is MNHEY and CDR2 is SVGEGT in the germline V gene. This CDR3 contains 17 residues. Here the CDR3 DNA reads TGTGCCAGCAGTTCCGCCGAGGGACTAGCGGGAGTGGAGACCCAGTACTTC. It yields the protein CASSSAEGLAGVETQYF.

The rearrangement links TRBV7-6 to TRBJ2-1, with 7 bases fitting TRBD2. CDR3 length: 15 amino acids. Germline V gene data show CDR1 as SGHVS and CDR2 as FNYEAQ. Trimming at V came to 1 base and at J to 4 bases, leaving 4 bases not matched to a gene. The CDR3 DNA follows: TGTGCCAGCAGCTTAGGTACTAGCGAGTACAATGAGCAGTTCTTC. Translating gives CASSLGTSEYNEQFF.

V usage is TRBV6-5 and J usage is TRBJ1-3, with a weak D call TRBD1 (5 bases). V was pared by 6 bases and J by 0 bases, with 12 bases between. The germline V gene has CDR1 MNHEY and CDR2 SVGAGI. This CDR3 contains 15 residues. In nucleotides, the CDR3 is TGTGCCAGCAGCCCAGGGTCAATCTCTGGAAACACCATATATTTT. It yields the protein CASSPGSISGNTIYF.

V is TRBV2 and J is TRBJ2-5; 8 nucleotides match TRBD1. Germline trimming cut 5 bases from V and 11 bases from J; bases unmatched to any gene: 13. This CDR3 spans 14 amino acids. Germline V gene lookup returns CDR1 SNHLY and CDR2 FYNNEI. CDR3 nucleotide sequence: TGTGCCAGCAGTCGACAGGGGACCCCCGCCAGGCAGTACTTC. Amino acid sequence: CASSRQGTPARQYF.

The V and J genes are TRBV27 and TRBJ2-7, with D possibly matching TRBD1 (5 bases). The CDR3 contains 13 residues. V was cut by 3 bases and J by 4 bases, with 10 bases left in between. Per germline, CDR1 MNHEY and CDR2 SMNVEV (reference sequence). The CDR3 is CASSLRQTYEQYF. In DNA, the CDR3 is TGTGCCAGCAGTTTGCGACAGACTTACGAGCAGTACTTC.

The chain links TRBV29-1 to TRBJ2-1, with D possibly TRBD1 on 5 matching bases. This CDR3 has 13 residues. Trimming shortened V by 0 bases and J by 8 bases, and 11 bases separated the two germline ends. CDR1 and CDR2 from the germline V gene are SQVTM and ANQGSEA. The CDR3 sequence: CSVEDRGAYEQFF. DNA of the CDR3: TGCAGCGTTGAAGATAGGGGCGCCTATGAGCAGTTCTTC.

The chain has TRBV3-1 (or the pseudogene TRBV3-2) and TRBJ2-3, with D possibly TRBD2 on 5 matching bases. CDR1 is LGHDT, CDR2 YNNKEL, per germline (reference sequence). CDR3 length: 14 amino acids. V shed 4 bases and J shed 4 bases, with 12 bases lying between them. The CDR3 coding sequence is TGTGCCAGCAGCCCGTCAAGGACTTCAGATACGCAGTATTTT. Translation: CASSPSRTSDTQYF.

This clone was detected only once. The V gene is TRBV27, the J gene TRBJ2-7; D not certain. The CDR3 length is 14 residues. Germline assignment: CDR1 MNHEY and CDR2 SMNVEV (reference sequence). Trimming pared 0 bases from V and 2 bases from J, leaving 8 bases between. For the CDR3, the DNA is TGTGCCAGCAGTTTATCGAACAAACCCTACGAGCAGTACTTC. Residues: CASSLSNKPYEQYF.

The V and J genes are TRBV2 and TRBJ1-5; TRBD1 matches at 9 bases. The CDR3 loop spans 14 amino acids. V was clipped by 7 bases and J by 4 bases; unmatched bases: 5. Germline V CDR1 and CDR2: SNHLY, FYNNEI. Here the CDR3 reads CASTHDRGNQPQHF. CDR3 bases: TGTGCCAGCACTCATGACAGGGGGAATCAGCCCCAGCATTTT.

This chain connects TRBV5-6 to TRBJ2-7; possible D gene TRBD2, 5 bases. This CDR3 is 13 amino acids long. With 6 bases removed from V and 0 bases from J, the gap between germline ends came to 10 bases. CDR1 is SGHDT and CDR2 is YYEEEE in the germline V gene. CDR3 in DNA: TGTGCCAGCACCATAGGGAGCTCCTACGAGCAGTACTTC. Protein product: CASTIGSSYEQYF. Full variable domain (outside the CDR3, taken from reference TRBV5-6 and TRBJ2-7): DAGVTQSPTHLIKTRGQQVTLRCSPKSGHDTVSWYQQALGQGPQFIFQYYEEEERQRGNFPDRFSGHQFPNYSSELNVNALLLGDSALYLCASTIGSSYEQYFGPGTRLTVT.

This clone was counted between two and nine times. The rearrangement uses TRBV4-3 and TRBJ1-1; perhaps TRBD1 as D (6 bases). Trimming shortened V by 0 bases and J by 1 base, and 12 bases separated the two germline ends. The CDR3 is 16 residues long. CDR1 and CDR2 (germline): LGHNA, YSLEER. The CDR3 protein is CASSQEPTGPNTEAFF. The CDR3 nucleotides are TGCGCCAGCAGCCAAGAGCCGACAGGACCGAACACTGAAGCTTTCTTT.

The CDR3 coding sequence is TGTGCCAGCAGCTCCTTGGGCCCGCCAGATACGCAGTATTTT. Translated, it gives CASSSLGPPDTQYF. The chain is built from TRBV7-2 and TRBJ2-3; D unclear. Germline CDR1 reads SGHTA; CDR2 reads FQGNSA. There are 14 residues in the CDR3. Trimming removed 4 bases at V and 4 bases at J, with 12 bases between.

V and J are TRBV18 and TRBJ2-5; weak D call: TRBD1 (7 bases). The CDR3 length is 16 residues. V was pared by 0 bases and J by 7 bases, with 18 bases between. Germline CDR1 and CDR2: KGHSH and LQKENI. The CDR3 nucleotides are TGTGCCAGCTCACCACCGGGACTCCAGGGGGTCGGGACCCAGTACTTC. Amino acid sequence: CASSPPGLQGVGTQYF.

Only one count was recorded for this clone. The CDR3 region has the DNA TGTGCCTGGAAGGGGGTTTATGGCTACACCTTC. Amino acids: CAWKGVYGYTF. The chain employs TRBV30 and TRBJ1-2; D perhaps matches TRBD1 (6 bases). Trimming shortened V by 4 bases and J by 5 bases, and 8 bases separated the two germline ends. Germline V gene sequence: CDR1 GTSNPN, CDR2 SVGIG (reference sequence). The CDR3 extends over 11 amino acids.

The chain combines TRBV12-3 or TRBV12-4 with TRBJ1-2; D is perhaps TRBD1 (5 bases). V gave up 5 bases and J gave up 2 bases, with 6 bases separating them. The CDR3 spans 12 residues. CDR3 nucleotide sequence: TGTGCCAGCAGTCCAGGGAACTATGGCTACACCTTC. Protein product: CASSPGNYGYTF.

V gene TRBV6-5 combines with J gene TRBJ1-1; D may be TRBD1 (6 bases). The CDR3 has 16 amino acids. The V end was cut by 0 bases, the J end by 2 bases, with 13 bases between. The germline V gene has CDR1 MNHEY and CDR2 SVGAGI. The CDR3 region has the DNA TGTGCCAGCAGTTACTCGACCAGGGGTGACAACACTGAAGCTTTCTTT. Its translation is CASSYSTRGDNTEAFF.

This chain joins TRBV20-1 and TRBJ2-1; 10 bases match TRBD2. V trimming: 3 bases; J trimming: 7 bases; junction bases outside the gene matches: 9. There are 15 residues in the CDR3. The germline V gene encodes CDR1 DFQATT and CDR2 SNEGSKA (reference sequence). The CDR3 DNA is TGCAGTGCTAGTTTTCAGCGGGGGGGCCTTAATGAGCAGTTCTTC. Amino acid sequence: CSASFQRGGLNEQFF.